Below are 7 T cell receptor beta chains sequenced from a single sample in a study of CD8+CD57+ T cells in acquired aplastic anemia. TCR beta VDJ and CDR3 profiling used genomic DNA as template. TCRdb analysed the reads with MiXCR anew, one entry per CDR3 protein. The sample carries just over 400,000 distinct CDR3 sequences, around 68% recorded once. The sample consisted of sorted CD4+, CD8+, or CD8+CD57+ T cells (not recorded which) from PBMCs. The receptors originated from a human donor in good health, serving as a control.

The chain carries TRBV7-2 and TRBJ1-6, with TRBD1 matching over 8 bases. In germline, CDR1 is SGHTA, CDR2 FQGNSA. The CDR3 runs 15 residues. Trimming cost V 5 bases and J 19 bases; bases outside gene matches: 19. The CDR3 DNA reads as TGTGCCAGCAGCCTATCATTACAGGGGGGCTCGCGCCCGCACTTT. Translated, it gives CASSLSLQGGSRPHF.

This chain connects TRBV15 to TRBJ2-1; D is unresolved. The assigned J gene may be wrong: the sequence end matches TRBJ2-7 better. The CDR3 has 13 residues. Germline V lookup: CDR1 LNHNV, CDR2 YYDKDF (reference sequence). The CDR3 loop reads CATSGTAEDTQYF. The CDR3 DNA reads TGTGCCACCAGCGGTACGGCGGAAGATACGCAGTACTTC.

With respect to this clonotype: Germline is not matched at one junction end, which may reflect a read error. The CDR3 coding sequence is TGTGCCGGCAGCGGGAGCAGAGATAAGGAGTATTTTTTC. Amino acids: CAGSGSRDKEYFF. J is TRBJ1-2 and V is TRBV9; D not resolved. The CDR3 contains 13 residues. Germline V CDR1 and CDR2: SGDLS, YYNGEE.

This chain uses TRBV3-2 with TRBJ2-5; TRBD2 reflects the table's D call only, with no check against the DNA. TRBV3-2 is a pseudogene segment. The CDR3 loop spans 15 amino acids. CDR3 nucleotide sequence: TGTGCCAGCAGCCAAGGGGCCCTCACCCCAGAGACCCAGTACTTC. This sequence encodes CASSQGALTPETQYF.

This clonotype was seen a handful of times. The chain employs TRBV10-2 and TRBJ2-5; D is unresolved. V lost 2 bases and J 7 bases, leaving 11 bases between the germline ends. Germline CDR1 WSHSY, CDR2 SAAADI. CDR3 length: 13 amino acids. CDR3 sequence (DNA): TGCGCCAGCAGTGAGGACTGGCCCCGGACCCAGTACTTC. This codes for CASSEDWPRTQYF.

This clonotype was detected ten times or more. The chain uses TRBV20-1 and TRBJ2-5, with TRBD2 as a possible D gene (6 bases). CDR1 is DFQATT, CDR2 SNEGSKA, per germline (reference sequence). The CDR3 loop spans 14 amino acids. V lost 5 bases and J lost 5, with 18 bases in between. CDR3 sequence (DNA): TGCAGTGCTCAGGTGGGAGGTAGGCCCGAGACCCAGTACTTC. Translating gives CSAQVGGRPETQYF.

V and J are TRBV24-1 and TRBJ2-5; 10 bases agree with TRBD1. The trim removed 3 bases at V and 5 bases at J, leaving 11 bases unmatched. Germline CDR1 KGHDR, CDR2 SFDVKD. This CDR3 comprises 17 residues. CDR3 sequence (DNA): TGTGCCACCAGTGATCCCACCGGGACAGGGGCCTTTGAGACCCAGTACTTC. Translating gives CATSDPTGTGAFETQYF.